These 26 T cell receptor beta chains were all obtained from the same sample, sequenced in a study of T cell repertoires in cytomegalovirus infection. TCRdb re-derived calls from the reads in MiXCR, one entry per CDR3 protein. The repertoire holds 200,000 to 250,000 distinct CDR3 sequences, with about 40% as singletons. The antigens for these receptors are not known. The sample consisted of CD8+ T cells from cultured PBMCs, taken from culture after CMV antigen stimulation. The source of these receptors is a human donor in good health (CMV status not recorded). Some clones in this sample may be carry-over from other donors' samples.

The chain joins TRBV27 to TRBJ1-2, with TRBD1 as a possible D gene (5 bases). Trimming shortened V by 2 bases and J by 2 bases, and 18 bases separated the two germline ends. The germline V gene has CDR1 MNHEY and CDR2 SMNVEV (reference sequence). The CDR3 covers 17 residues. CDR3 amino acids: CASSLSGNQGLNYGYTF. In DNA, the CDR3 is TGTGCCAGCAGTTTAAGCGGAAATCAGGGCTTAAACTATGGCTACACCTTC.

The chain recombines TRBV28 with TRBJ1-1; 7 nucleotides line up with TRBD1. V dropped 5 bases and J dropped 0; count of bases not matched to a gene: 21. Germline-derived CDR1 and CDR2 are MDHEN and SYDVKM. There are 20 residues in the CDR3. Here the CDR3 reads CASSQGLIGDSRGVNTEAFF. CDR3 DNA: TGTGCCAGCAGTCAAGGGCTCATAGGGGACAGCCGAGGGGTGAACACTGAAGCTTTCTTT.

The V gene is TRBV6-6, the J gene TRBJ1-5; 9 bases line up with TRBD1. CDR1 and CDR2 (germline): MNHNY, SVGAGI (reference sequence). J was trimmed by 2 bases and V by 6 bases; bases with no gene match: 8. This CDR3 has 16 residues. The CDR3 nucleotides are TGTGCCAGCAGAAGTTCGGGACAGGGTCGCAATCAGCCCCAGCATTTT. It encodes CASRSSGQGRNQPQHF.

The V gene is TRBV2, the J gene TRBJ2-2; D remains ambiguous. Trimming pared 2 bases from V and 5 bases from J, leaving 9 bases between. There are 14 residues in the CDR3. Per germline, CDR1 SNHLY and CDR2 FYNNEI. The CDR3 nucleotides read TGTGCCAGCAGTGAATTAATAAGTACCGGGGAGCTGTTTTTT. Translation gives CASSELISTGELFF. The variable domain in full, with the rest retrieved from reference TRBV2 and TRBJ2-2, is EPEVTQTPSHQVTQMGQEVILRCVPISNHLYFYWYRQILGQKVEFLVSFYNNEISEKSEIFDDQFSVERPDGSNFTLKIRSTKLEDSAMYFCASSELISTGELFFGEGSRLTVL.

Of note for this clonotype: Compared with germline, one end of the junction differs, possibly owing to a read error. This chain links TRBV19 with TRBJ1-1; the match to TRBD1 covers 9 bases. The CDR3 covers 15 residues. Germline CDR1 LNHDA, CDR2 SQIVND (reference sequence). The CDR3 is CASSMSGTGNSEAFF. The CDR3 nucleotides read TGTGCCAGTAGTATGTCTGGGACAGGGAACTCTGAAGCTTTCTTT.

The CDR3 protein is CASSFTGAQETQYF. DNA for the CDR3: TGTGCCAGCAGCTTTACAGGGGCCCAAGAGACCCAGTACTTC. This chain connects TRBV7-2 to TRBJ2-5; TRBD1 aligns across 7 bases. The V and J ends lost 3 bases and 1 base, in that order; junction bases with no gene match: 2. Germline V gene lookup returns CDR1 SGHTA and CDR2 FQGNSA. The CDR3 extends over 14 amino acids.

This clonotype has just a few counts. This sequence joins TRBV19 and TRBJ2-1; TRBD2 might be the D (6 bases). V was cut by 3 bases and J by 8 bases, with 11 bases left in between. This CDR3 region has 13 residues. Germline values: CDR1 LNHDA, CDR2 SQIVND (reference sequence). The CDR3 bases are TGTGCCAGTAGTATGAATAGGGAGGATGAGCAGTTCTTC. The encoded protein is CASSMNREDEQFF.

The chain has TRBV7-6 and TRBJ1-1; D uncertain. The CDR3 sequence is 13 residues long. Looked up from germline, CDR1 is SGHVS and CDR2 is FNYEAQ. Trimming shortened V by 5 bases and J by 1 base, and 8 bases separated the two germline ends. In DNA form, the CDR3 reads TGTGCCAGCAGCCCTAGGAAGAACACTGAAGCTTTCTTT. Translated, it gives CASSPRKNTEAFF.

In DNA form, the CDR3 reads TGTGCCAGTAGTGTTCTCCCCGGTCGGAATGAGCAGTTCTTC. Translation: CASSVLPGRNEQFF. This rearrangement joins TRBV19 to TRBJ2-1, with D unclear. The germline V gene has CDR1 LNHDA and CDR2 SQIVND (reference sequence). Trimming shortened V by 5 bases and J by 7 bases, and 15 bases separated the two germline ends. The length of the CDR3 is 14 residues.

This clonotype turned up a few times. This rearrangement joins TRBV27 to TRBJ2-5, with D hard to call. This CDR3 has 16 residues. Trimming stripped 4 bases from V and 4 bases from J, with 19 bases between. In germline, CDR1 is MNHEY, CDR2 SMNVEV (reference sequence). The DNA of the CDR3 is TGTGCCAGCAGTTCCCGAAGCAGGTACCAACGAGAGACCCAGTACTTC. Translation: CASSSRSRYQRETQYF.

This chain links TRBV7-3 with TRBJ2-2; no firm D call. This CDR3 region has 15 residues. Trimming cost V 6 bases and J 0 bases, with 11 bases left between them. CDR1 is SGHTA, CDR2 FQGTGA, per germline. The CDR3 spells CASRPAGSNTGELFF. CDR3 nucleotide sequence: TGTGCCAGCAGGCCCGCCGGGTCGAACACCGGGGAGCTGTTTTTT.

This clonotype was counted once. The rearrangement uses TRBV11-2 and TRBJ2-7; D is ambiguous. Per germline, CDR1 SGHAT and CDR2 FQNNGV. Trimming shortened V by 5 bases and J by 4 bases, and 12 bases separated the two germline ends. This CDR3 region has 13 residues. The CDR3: CASSGIVRYEQYF. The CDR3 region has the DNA TGTGCCAGCAGCGGGATAGTAAGATACGAGCAGTACTTC.

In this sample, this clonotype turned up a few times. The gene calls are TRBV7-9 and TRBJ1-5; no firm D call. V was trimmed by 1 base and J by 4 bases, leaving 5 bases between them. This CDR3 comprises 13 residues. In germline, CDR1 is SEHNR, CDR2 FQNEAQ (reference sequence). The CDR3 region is CASSLEPNQPQHF. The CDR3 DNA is TGTGCCAGCAGCTTAGAACCTAATCAGCCCCAGCATTTT.

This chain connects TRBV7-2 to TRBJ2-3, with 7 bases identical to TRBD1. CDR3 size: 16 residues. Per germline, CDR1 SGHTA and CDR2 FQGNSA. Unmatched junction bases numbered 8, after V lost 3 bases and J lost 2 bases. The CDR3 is CASSFATGTFTDTQYF. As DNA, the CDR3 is TGTGCCAGCAGCTTCGCGACAGGGACCTTCACAGATACGCAGTATTTT.

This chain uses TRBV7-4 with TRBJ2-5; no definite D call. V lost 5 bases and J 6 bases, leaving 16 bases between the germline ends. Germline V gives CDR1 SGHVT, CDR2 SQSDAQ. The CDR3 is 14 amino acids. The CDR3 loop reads CASSPILGFKTQYF. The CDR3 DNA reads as TGTGCCAGCAGCCCCATATTGGGGTTCAAGACCCAGTACTTC.

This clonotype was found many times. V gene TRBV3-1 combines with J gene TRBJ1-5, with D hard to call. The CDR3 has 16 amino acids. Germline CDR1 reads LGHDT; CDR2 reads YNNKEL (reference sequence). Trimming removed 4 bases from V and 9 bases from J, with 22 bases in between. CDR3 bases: TGTGCCAGCAGCCCTACAGAGCCCGACGGTCCCGGGCCCCAGCATTTT. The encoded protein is CASSPTEPDGPGPQHF. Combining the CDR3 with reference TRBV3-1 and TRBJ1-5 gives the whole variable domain DTAVSQTPKYLVTQMGNDKSIKCEQNLGHDTMYWYKQDSKKFLKIMFSYNNKELIINETVPNRFSPKSPDKAHLNLHINSLELGDSAVYFCASSPTEPDGPGPQHFGDGTRLSIL.

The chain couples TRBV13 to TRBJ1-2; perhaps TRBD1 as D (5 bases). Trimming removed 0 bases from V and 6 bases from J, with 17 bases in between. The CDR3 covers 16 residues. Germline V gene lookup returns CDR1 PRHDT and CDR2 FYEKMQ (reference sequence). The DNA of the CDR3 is TGTGCCAGCAGCTTAGGCGGGACGGACTCCTTGGATGGCTACACCTTC. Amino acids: CASSLGGTDSLDGYTF.

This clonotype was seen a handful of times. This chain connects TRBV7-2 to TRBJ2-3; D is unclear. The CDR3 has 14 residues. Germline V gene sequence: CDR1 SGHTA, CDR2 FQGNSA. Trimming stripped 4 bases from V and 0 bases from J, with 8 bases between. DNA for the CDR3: TGTGCCAGCAGCTCGACACCGAGCACAGATACGCAGTATTTT. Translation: CASSSTPSTDTQYF.

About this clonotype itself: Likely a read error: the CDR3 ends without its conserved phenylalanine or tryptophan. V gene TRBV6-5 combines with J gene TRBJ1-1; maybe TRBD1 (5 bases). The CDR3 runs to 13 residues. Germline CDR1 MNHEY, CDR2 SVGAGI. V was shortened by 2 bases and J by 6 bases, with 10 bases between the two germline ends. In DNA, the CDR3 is TGTGCCAGCAGTTACAGGGGAGGGCCTGAAGCTTTCATT. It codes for CASSYRGGPEAFI.

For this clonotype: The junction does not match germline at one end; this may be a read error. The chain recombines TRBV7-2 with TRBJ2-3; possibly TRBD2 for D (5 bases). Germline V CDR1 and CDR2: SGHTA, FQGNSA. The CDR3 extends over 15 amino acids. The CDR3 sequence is CASSQTILLTDTQDF. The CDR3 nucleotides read TGTGCCAGCAGCCAGACTATCTTACTCACAGATACGCAGGATTTT.

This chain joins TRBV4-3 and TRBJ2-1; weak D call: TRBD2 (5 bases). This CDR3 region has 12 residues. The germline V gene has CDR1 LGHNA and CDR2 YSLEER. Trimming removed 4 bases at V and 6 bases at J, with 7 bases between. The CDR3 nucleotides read TGCGCCAGCAGCCCTGAGGGCAATGAGCAGTTCTTC. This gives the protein CASSPEGNEQFF.

Written as DNA, the CDR3 is TGTGCCACCAGCAGGGGTAGCGGGGTGGAGACCCAGTACTTC. Protein product: CATSRGSGVETQYF. The chain links TRBV15 to TRBJ2-5; 8 positions match TRBD2. The CDR3 sequence is 14 residues long. V dropped 3 bases and J dropped 5; count of bases not matched to a gene: 5. Germline V CDR1 and CDR2: LNHNV, YYDKDF (reference sequence).

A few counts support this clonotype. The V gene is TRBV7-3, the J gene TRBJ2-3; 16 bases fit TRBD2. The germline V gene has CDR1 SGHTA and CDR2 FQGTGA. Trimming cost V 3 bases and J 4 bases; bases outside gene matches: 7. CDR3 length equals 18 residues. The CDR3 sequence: CASSFGTSGGADSDTQYF. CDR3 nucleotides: TGTGCCAGCAGCTTCGGGACTAGCGGGGGGGCCGATTCAGATACGCAGTATTTT.

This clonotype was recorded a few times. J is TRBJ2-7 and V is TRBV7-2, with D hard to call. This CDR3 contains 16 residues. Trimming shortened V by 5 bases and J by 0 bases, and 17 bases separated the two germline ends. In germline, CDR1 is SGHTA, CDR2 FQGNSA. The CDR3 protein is CASSPRSPVDSYEQYF. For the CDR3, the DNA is TGTGCCAGCAGCCCCAGAAGCCCAGTAGACTCCTACGAGCAGTACTTC.

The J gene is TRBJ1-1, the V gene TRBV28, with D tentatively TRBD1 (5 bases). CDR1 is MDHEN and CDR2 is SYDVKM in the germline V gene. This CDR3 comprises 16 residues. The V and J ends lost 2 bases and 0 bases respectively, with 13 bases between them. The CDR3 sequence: CASSLPGAGMNTEAFF. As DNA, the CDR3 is TGTGCCAGCAGTTTACCCGGGGCGGGGATGAACACTGAAGCTTTCTTT.

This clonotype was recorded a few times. CDR3 coding DNA: TGTGCCAGCAGTCTCGGGGGAGGGTTGGAAGAGACCCAGTACTTC. As protein: CASSLGGGLEETQYF. The chain recombines TRBV27 with TRBJ2-5; the match to TRBD2 covers 7 bases. Trimming at V came to 5 bases and at J to 3 bases, leaving 9 bases not matched to a gene. The CDR3 extends over 15 amino acids. Germline values: CDR1 MNHEY, CDR2 SMNVEV (reference sequence).